Listed below are T cell receptor beta chains from one sample, sequenced in a study of blood T cell repertoires in COVID-19. Method: immunoSEQ multiplex PCR; TCRdb's copy keeps in-frame clones and lacks some. The repertoire has about 280,000 clones, roughly 89% of them found once; the top ten carry 3%. Material: peripheral blood. The receptor set was obtained from a woman aged 30 to 39 with active or convalescent COVID-19. CDR3s include the opening cysteine and the closing phenylalanine or tryptophan. A D gene is named only where the DNA matches it firmly. Clone size is shown for a subset of rows, as once, few, many or a class of expanded clone.

v_gene	len	d_gene	abundance	j_gene	CDR3aa	CDR3nt
TRBV28	13	-	-	TRBJ1-5	CASRWGGGQPQHF	TGTGCCAGCAGATGGGGGGGTGGTCAGCCCCAGCATTTT
TRBV28	12	-	once	TRBJ1-2	CASSRVNYGYTF	TGTGCCAGTTCCAGGGTGAACTATGGCTACACCTTC
TRBV4-1	15	-	-	TRBJ1-4	CASSQTGQSGEKLFF	TGCGCCAGCAGCCAAACCGGACAGTCGGGTGAAAAACTGTTTTTT
TRBV10-1	16	-	-	TRBJ2-3	CASRLGKPPFTDTQYF	TGCGCCAGCAGGCTAGGAAAACCGCCCTTCACAGATACGCAGTATTTT
TRBV19	16	TRBD1	-	TRBJ1-2	CASSIMGDRAVYGYTF	TGTGCCAGTAGTATAATGGGGGACAGGGCGGTCTATGGCTACACCTTC
TRBV5-8	14	TRBD2	-	TRBJ2-1	CASSPSGGAFEQFF	TGTGCCAGCAGCCCCAGCGGGGGGGCTTTTGAGCAGTTCTTC
TRBV7-2	14	-	-	TRBJ2-5	CASTSSTAQETQYF	TGTGCCAGCACCTCTTCGACAGCCCAAGAGACCCAGTACTTC
TRBV14	15	TRBD2	-	TRBJ2-7	CASSHLAGGLYEQYF	TGTGCCAGCAGCCACCTAGCGGGGGGGCTCTACGAGCAGTACTTC
TRBV2	14	-	once	TRBJ2-7	CASAWRKGSSEQYF	TGTGCCAGCGCGTGGAGGAAGGGATCGAGCGAGCAGTACTTC
TRBV19	13	TRBD1	-	TRBJ1-2	CAARDRGQSGYTF	TGTGCCGCCAGGGACAGGGGGCAATCTGGCTACACCTTC
TRBV4-1	16	TRBD2	once	TRBJ2-1	CASSQDSGGAWDEQFF	TGCGCCAGCAGCCAAGATAGCGGGGGGGCCTGGGATGAGCAGTTCTTC
TRBV21-1	15	-	few	TRBJ1-5	CASLESSYSNQPQHF	TGTGCCAGCTTGGAGAGCAGCTATAGCAATCAGCCCCAGCATTTT
TRBV19	13	TRBD1	-	TRBJ1-5	CASSRTGDQPQHF	TGTGCCAGTAGTAGGACAGGGGATCAGCCCCAGCATTTT
TRBV10-3	14	TRBD1	-	TRBJ1-1	CAIRPGGKDTEAFF	TGTGCCATCCGGCCAGGGGGAAAGGACACTGAAGCTTTCTTT
TRBV21-1	12	-	-	TRBJ1-1	CASSKEGGQAFF	TGTGCCAGCAGCAAGGAAGGGGGTCAAGCTTTCTTT
TRBV19	14	-	once	TRBJ1-2	CASSTPGGDYGYTF	TGTGCCAGTAGTACCCCAGGAGGGGATTATGGCTACACCTTC
TRBV6-6	15	TRBD1	-	TRBJ1-4	CASRRWDRNNEKLFF	TGTGCCAGCAGGAGATGGGACAGAAATAATGAAAAACTGTTTTTT
TRBV12-3/TRBV12-4	13	TRBD1	-	TRBJ1-2	CASRPGGAHGYTF	TGTGCCAGCAGACCAGGGGGCGCGCATGGCTACACCTTC
TRBV5-1	15	-	-	TRBJ1-4	CASSTQTGINEKLFF	TGCGCCAGCAGCACCCAGACAGGCATTAATGAAAAACTGTTTTTT
TRBV6-2/TRBV6-3	17	-	once	TRBJ1-5	CASSKRERRYSNQPQHF	TGTGCCAGCAGTAAACGGGAGAGAAGATATAGCAATCAGCCCCAGCATTTT
TRBV19	15	TRBD1	-	TRBJ1-1	CASSLQGAVRTEAFF	TGTGCCAGTAGTCTGCAGGGGGCGGTAAGGACTGAAGCTTTCTTT
TRBV6-1	20	TRBD1	-	TRBJ1-6	CASSGVWDRGFSSYNSPLHF	TGTGCCAGCAGTGGGGTCTGGGACAGGGGATTTAGCTCCTATAATTCACCCCTCCACTTT
TRBV5-6	19	TRBD1	-	TRBJ1-6	CASSRGQGGFSSYNSPLHF	TGTGCCAGCAGCCGGGGGCAGGGGGGTTTTAGCTCCTATAATTCACCCCTCCACTTT
TRBV19	14	-	few	TRBJ1-1	CASSIFHSFTEAFF	TGTGCCAGTAGTATCTTCCATAGCTTCACTGAAGCTTTCTTT
TRBV2	16	TRBD2	-	TRBJ2-1	CASSERLAGAYNEQFF	TGTGCCAGCAGTGAAAGACTAGCGGGGGCCTACAATGAGCAGTTCTTC
TRBV29-1	13	-	-	TRBJ2-1	CSAGRTGMDEQFF	TGCAGCGCCGGACGGACTGGTATGGATGAGCAGTTCTTC
TRBV30	12	-	once	TRBJ2-7	CAWSRGLYEQYF	TGTGCCTGGAGTAGGGGACTGTACGAGCAGTACTTC
TRBV18	14	TRBD1	-	TRBJ1-2	CASSPGDRGYGYTF	TGTGCCAGCTCACCGGGGGACAGGGGGTATGGCTACACCTTC
TRBV6-5	16	TRBD1	-	TRBJ2-5	CASSFTGTGGFGAQYF	TGTGCCAGCAGTTTCACCGGGACAGGGGGCTTTGGGGCCCAGTACTTC
TRBV30	15	TRBD1	-	TRBJ2-7	CAWAWGGTGNFEQYF	TGTGCCTGGGCGTGGGGGGGGACAGGGAATTTCGAGCAGTACTTC
TRBV28	15	TRBD1	-	TRBJ2-5	CASRSDRGRGRSQYF	TGTGCCAGCAGATCCGACAGGGGCCGCGGGCGGTCCCAGTACTTC
TRBV11-2	14	TRBD1	few	TRBJ1-1	CASSPTGGGTEAFF	TGTGCCAGCAGCCCGACAGGGGGAGGTACTGAAGCTTTCTTT
TRBV19	15	-	-	TRBJ1-1	CASSPDRDRNTEAFF	TGTGCCAGTAGTCCGGACAGAGACCGTAACACTGAAGCTTTCTTT
TRBV18	12	-	few	TRBJ1-1	CASSPPGTEAFF	TGTGCCAGCTCTCCACCCGGGACTGAAGCTTTCTTT
TRBV9	15	-	few	TRBJ2-7	CASSVGGQGIHEQYF	TGTGCCAGCAGCGTAGGAGGGCAGGGGATCCACGAGCAGTACTTC
TRBV24-1	15	TRBD1	-	TRBJ1-5	CATSDGDRGNQPQHF	TGTGCCACCAGTGACGGGGACAGGGGCAATCAGCCCCAGCATTTT
TRBV7-6	15	TRBD1	-	TRBJ1-2	CASSLGTGGGDGYTF	TGTGCCAGCAGCTTAGGGACAGGGGGAGGAGATGGCTACACCTTC
TRBV19	16	TRBD1	-	TRBJ2-1	CASTSLPGQGYNEQFF	TGTGCCAGTACCTCCCTACCGGGACAGGGCTACAATGAGCAGTTCTTC
TRBV5-5	15	TRBD1	-	TRBJ1-3	CASSLPQGPRNTIYF	TGTGCCAGCAGCTTGCCACAGGGGCCCCGAAACACCATATATTTT
TRBV24-1	13	-	-	TRBJ1-4	CATSDSGDKKLFF	TGTGCCACCAGTGATAGTGGGGACAAAAAACTGTTTTTT
TRBV6-5	12	-	once	TRBJ1-6	CASSGGSSPLHF	TGTGCCAGCAGCGGAGGGAGTTCACCCCTCCACTTT
TRBV19	13	TRBD2	-	TRBJ2-3	CASTARGADTQYF	TGTGCCAGTACGGCGCGGGGGGCAGATACGCAGTATTTT
TRBV6-5	13	-	-	TRBJ1-1	CASIADVNTEAFF	TGTGCCAGCATAGCGGACGTAAACACTGAAGCTTTCTTT
TRBV28	14	-	-	TRBJ1-2	CASSSPGIDYGYTF	TGTGCCAGCAGTTCCCCAGGGATCGACTATGGCTACACCTTC